The clone carrying this T cell receptor beta chain was observed a single time. The target antigen is unknown. The data belong to a study of T cell responses to AZD1222 COVID-19 vaccine. Findings and caveats of the study: Dominant CD4 TCR responses targeted spike regions 160-218 and 743-854. Close to half of spike-specific TCRs reportedly recognize unmutated variant regions.

The method was immunoSEQ multiplex PCR; TCRdb's version includes in-frame clones alone and lacks a portion of them. The sample carries about 89,000 clones, 86% recorded once. With 4 bases removed from V and 6 bases from J, the gap between germline ends came to 16 bases. The CDR3 consists of 15 residues. Germline V gene data show CDR1 as SNHLY and CDR2 as FYNNEI. This specimen was peripheral blood, taken 28 days after the second AZD1222 dose. The chain uses TRBV2 and TRBJ1-5; D gene unclear. The receptor's source is an adult who received the AZD1222 COVID-19 vaccine. The CDR3 DNA follows: TGTGCCAGCAGTGTAACGGAGGGTTCGGGTCAGCCCCAGCATTTT. Translation: CASSVTEGSGQPQHF.